This T cell receptor (beta chain) originates from a study of blood T cells in healthy people across ages. Overall study results and limits: Any changes in expanded clonotypes were possibly confounded, as donor CMV status remained unknown. Estimates drawn from one million T cells were deemed to understate diversity.

A second PCR, run for roughly 6 to 11 cycles, used a sample-barcoded 5' primer plus a J-beta primer mix. Each cDNA molecule was tagged by a template-switch adaptor with 12 random nucleotides. A single record per CDR3 protein comes from TCRdb applying MiXCR to the 5' RACE reads. The data contain approximately 820,000 distinct CDR3 sequences, roughly 44% of them singletons. Concerning this clonotype itself: Antigen unknown.

For every donor, a draw yielded approximately 9.9 milliliters of peripheral blood. V shed 1 base and J shed 6 bases, with 17 bases lying between them. The germline V gene encodes CDR1 MNHNS and CDR2 SASEGT. The CDR3 has 16 residues. The chain carries TRBV6-1 and TRBJ2-3; no clear D. Sequenced input: blood. The receptor's source is a man in his sixties in good health. The CDR3 loop is CASSEGVPPRPDTQYF. The DNA of the CDR3 is TGTGCCAGCAGTGAAGGGGTCCCACCCAGACCCGATACGCAGTATTTT.